The T cell receptor (beta chain) described here comes from a study of blood T cell repertoires in COVID-19. Study overall: The analysed material was cDNA or gDNA that came from T cells, B-cell-depleted T cells, or PBMCs.

The Seattle patients joined while their infection was active and were tracked longitudinally afterward. This clone appeared a few times. Per the germline V gene, CDR1 is MNHNS and CDR2 is SASEGT. This CDR3 has 13 amino acids. V was shortened by 0 bases and J by 10 bases, with 12 bases between the two germline ends. Clones were read by immunoSEQ multiplex PCR, and TCRdb kept only the in-frame ones, dropping some. This table has some 64,000 clones, about 80% appearing once. This clonotype originated in a man in his sixties with COVID-19, enrolled during active disease. Sequenced material: peripheral blood. The chain combines TRBV6-1 with TRBJ1-1; D uncertain. The CDR3 here is CASSEAPARGAFF. CDR3 DNA: TGTGCCAGCAGTGAAGCTCCAGCCAGAGGAGCTTTCTTT.